The next 6 T cell receptor beta chains were all read from a single sample in a study of blood T cell repertoires in COVID-19. The protocol was immunoSEQ multiplex PCR, while the TCRdb copy is restricted to in-frame clones and leaves out a portion. Here the sample spans 250,000 or so clones, around 84% being singletons. What was sequenced was peripheral blood. All receptors derive from a woman in her sixties with COVID-19, enrolled during active disease.

This rearrangement joins TRBV18 to TRBJ2-2, with a tentative D call TRBD1 (5 bases). Trimming pared 10 bases from V and 0 bases from J, leaving 18 bases between. Germline lookup yields CDR1 KGHSH and CDR2 LQKENI. CDR3 length: 16 residues. The CDR3 sequence is CATNKDTTANTGELFF. The DNA of the CDR3 is TGTGCCACCAACAAGGACACGACAGCGAACACCGGGGAGCTGTTTTTT.

This rearrangement joins TRBV7-2 to TRBJ2-6, with a tentative D call TRBD2 (5 bases). The V end was cut by 5 bases, the J end by 3 bases, with 11 bases between. This CDR3 is built from 15 residues. CDR1 and CDR2 (germline): SGHTA, FQGNSA. CDR3 DNA sequence: TGTGCCAGCAGCGCTAGCCAGGTTGGGGCCAACGTCCTGACTTTC. Translated, it gives CASSASQVGANVLTF.

V and J are TRBV30 and TRBJ1-5; 10 bases line up with TRBD1. The CDR3 spans 15 residues. With 8 bases clipped from V and 6 bases from J, the junction kept 13 bases outside the gene matches. From germline, CDR1 is GTSNPN and CDR2 SVGIG (reference sequence). CDR3 protein: CALTGTGVFGQPQHF. As DNA, the CDR3 is TGTGCCCTGACGGGGACAGGGGTCTTCGGTCAGCCCCAGCATTTT.

The gene calls are TRBV18 and TRBJ2-7, with a weak D call TRBD2 (5 bases). The germline V and J ends were trimmed by 5 bases and 2 bases, with 19 bases remaining between them. The CDR3 loop spans 16 amino acids. Germline V gene sequence: CDR1 KGHSH, CDR2 LQKENI. The CDR3 loop reads CASSATRDYQTYEQYF. CDR3 nucleotides: TGTGCCAGCTCAGCTACCCGCGACTACCAAACCTACGAGCAGTACTTC.

Comment on this clone: Other DNA sequences in the same sample also yield this CDR3. The chain carries TRBV12-3 or TRBV12-4 and TRBJ1-1; D is unclear. The V and J ends lost 5 bases and 5 bases respectively, with 12 bases between them. The CDR3 has 13 residues. Here the CDR3 reads CASSTTGGTEAFF. For the CDR3, the DNA is TGTGCCAGCAGTACGACTGGTGGGACTGAAGCTTTCTTT.

This sequence joins TRBV27 and TRBJ2-7; 16 bases agree with TRBD2. With V trimmed by 6 bases and J by 2 bases, 1 base remained unmatched. Germline V gene lookup returns CDR1 MNHEY and CDR2 SMNVEV (reference sequence). CDR3 length: 15 residues. CDR3 amino acids: CASRGTSGRAYEQYF. The CDR3 nucleotides read TGTGCCAGCAGAGGGACTAGCGGGAGGGCCTACGAGCAGTACTTC.